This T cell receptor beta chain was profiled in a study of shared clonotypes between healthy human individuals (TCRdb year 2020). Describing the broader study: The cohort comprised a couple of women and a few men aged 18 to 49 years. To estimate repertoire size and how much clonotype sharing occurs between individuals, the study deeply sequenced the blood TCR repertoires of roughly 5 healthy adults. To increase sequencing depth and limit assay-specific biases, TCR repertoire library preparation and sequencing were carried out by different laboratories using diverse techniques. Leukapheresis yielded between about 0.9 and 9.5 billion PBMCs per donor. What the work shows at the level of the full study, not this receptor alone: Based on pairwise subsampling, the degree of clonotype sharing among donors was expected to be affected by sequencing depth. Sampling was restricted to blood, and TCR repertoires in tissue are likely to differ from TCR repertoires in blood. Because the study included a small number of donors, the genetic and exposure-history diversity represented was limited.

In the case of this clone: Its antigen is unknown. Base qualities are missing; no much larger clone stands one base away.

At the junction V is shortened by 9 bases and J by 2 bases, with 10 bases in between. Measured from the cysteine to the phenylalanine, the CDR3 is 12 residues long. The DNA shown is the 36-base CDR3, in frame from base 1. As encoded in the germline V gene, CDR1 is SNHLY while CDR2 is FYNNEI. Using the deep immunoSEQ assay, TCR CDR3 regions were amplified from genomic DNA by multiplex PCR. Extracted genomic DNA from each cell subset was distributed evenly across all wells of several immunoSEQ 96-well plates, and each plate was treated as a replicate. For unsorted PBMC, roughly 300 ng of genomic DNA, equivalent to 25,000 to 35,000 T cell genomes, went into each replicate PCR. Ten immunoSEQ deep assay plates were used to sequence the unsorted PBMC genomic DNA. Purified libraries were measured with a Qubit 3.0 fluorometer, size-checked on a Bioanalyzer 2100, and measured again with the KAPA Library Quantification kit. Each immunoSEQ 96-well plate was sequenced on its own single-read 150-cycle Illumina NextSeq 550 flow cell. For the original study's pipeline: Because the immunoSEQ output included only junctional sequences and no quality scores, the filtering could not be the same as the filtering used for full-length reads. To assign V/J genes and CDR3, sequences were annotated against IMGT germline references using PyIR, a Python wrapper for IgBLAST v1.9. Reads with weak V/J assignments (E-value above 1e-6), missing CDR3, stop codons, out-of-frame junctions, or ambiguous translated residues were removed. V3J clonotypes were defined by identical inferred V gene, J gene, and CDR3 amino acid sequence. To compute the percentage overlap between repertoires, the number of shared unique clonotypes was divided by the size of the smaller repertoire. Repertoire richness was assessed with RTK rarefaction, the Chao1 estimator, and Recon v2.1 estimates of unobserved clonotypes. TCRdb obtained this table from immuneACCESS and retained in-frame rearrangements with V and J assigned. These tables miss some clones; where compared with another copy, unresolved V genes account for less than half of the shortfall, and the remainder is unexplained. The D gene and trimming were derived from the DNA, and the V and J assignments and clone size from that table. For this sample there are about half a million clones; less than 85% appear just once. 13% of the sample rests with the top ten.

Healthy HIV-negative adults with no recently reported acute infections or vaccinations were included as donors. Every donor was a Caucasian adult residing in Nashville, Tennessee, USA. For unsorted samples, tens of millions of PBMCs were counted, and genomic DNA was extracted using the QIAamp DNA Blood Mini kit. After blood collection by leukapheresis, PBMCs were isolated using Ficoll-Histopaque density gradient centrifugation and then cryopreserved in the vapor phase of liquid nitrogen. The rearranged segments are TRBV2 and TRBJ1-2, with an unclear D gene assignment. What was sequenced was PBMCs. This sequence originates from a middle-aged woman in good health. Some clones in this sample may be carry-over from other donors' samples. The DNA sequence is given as TGTGCCAGGAACACGAAAAACTATGGCTACACCTTC. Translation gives CARNTKNYGYTF.